These 27 T cell receptor beta chains share one sample of origin, sequenced in a study of metastatic and nonmetastatic thyroid tumors. The entire patient cohort was treatment-naive prior to thyroid surgery. Using MiXCR, TCRdb re-called clones from the PCR reads. The top ten clones hold over 20% of a sample with roughly 18,000 clones, 26% of them seen once. Sample: tumor tissue. The receptors were sampled from a female donor with papillary thyroid cancer or a benign thyroid nodule (not recorded which). Some clones in this sample may be carry-over from other donors' samples.

This clone was recorded many times. The chain uses TRBV5-4 and TRBJ2-5; 10 bases align to TRBD2. V lost 4 bases and J lost 2; bases outside the gene matches: 11. In germline, CDR1 is SGHNT, CDR2 YYREEE (reference sequence). The CDR3 length is 17 residues. The CDR3 DNA sequence: TGTGCCAGCAGCCTCAGCGGTCTAGCGGGAGTTCAAGAGACCCAGTACTTC. Protein: CASSLSGLAGVQETQYF.

This clone was seen repeatedly, ten times or more. The chain recombines TRBV28 with TRBJ1-1, with D tentatively TRBD1 (6 bases). The CDR3 sequence is 15 residues long. Trimming cost V 4 bases and J 5 bases, with 17 bases left between them. Per germline, CDR1 MDHEN and CDR2 SYDVKM. CDR3 in amino acids: CASSWGAGVGTEAFF. DNA of the CDR3: TGTGCCAGCAGTTGGGGGGCCGGGGTGGGTACTGAAGCTTTCTTT.

This chain links TRBV10-2 with TRBJ2-3; perhaps TRBD2 as D (7 bases). Germline CDR1 WSHSY, CDR2 SAAADI. V was pared by 6 bases and J by 7 bases, with 14 bases between. The CDR3 consists of 13 residues. CDR3 protein: CASSEGGANTQYF. The CDR3 region has the DNA TGCGCCAGCAGCGAGGGGGGGGCGAATACGCAGTATTTT.

At least ten counts were recorded for this clone. V and J are TRBV20-1 and TRBJ2-1, with 7 bases aligning to TRBD2. V lost 1 base and J lost 14; bases outside the gene matches: 17. The length of the CDR3 is 15 residues. Germline V gene lookup returns CDR1 DFQATT and CDR2 SNEGSKA (reference sequence). The CDR3 coding sequence is TGCAGTGCTAGAGGGATTACGCCTAGCGGAGATGGGAAGTTCTTC. This gives the protein CSARGITPSGDGKFF.

The chain has TRBV27 and TRBJ2-1; the D gene is possibly TRBD1 (6 bases). CDR1 MNHEY and CDR2 SMNVEV come from the germline V gene (reference sequence). CDR3 size: 14 residues. Trimming removed 7 bases at V and 5 bases at J, with 15 bases between. The CDR3 is CASTPLGGDNEQFF. DNA for the CDR3: TGTGCCAGCACCCCGTTAGGGGGTGACAATGAGCAGTTCTTC.

For the CDR3, the DNA is TGTGCCAGCAATCCACGAGGGTGGACCGACACAGATACGCAGTATTTT. This codes for CASNPRGWTDTDTQYF. The rearrangement uses TRBV27 and TRBJ2-3, with D possibly matching TRBD2 (5 bases). This CDR3 region has 16 residues. Germline V gene lookup returns CDR1 MNHEY and CDR2 SMNVEV (reference sequence). V was cut by 7 bases and J by 2 bases, with 19 bases left in between.

The chain is built from TRBV5-1 and TRBJ1-1, with a possible D match to TRBD1 (5 bases). CDR1 is SGHRS and CDR2 is YFSETQ in the germline V gene. With 3 bases removed from V and 0 bases from J, the gap between germline ends came to 12 bases. The CDR3 is 15 amino acids. Written as DNA, the CDR3 is TGCGCCAGCAGCTCACCCCAGGGTGTGAACACTGAAGCTTTCTTT. Translating it yields CASSSPQGVNTEAFF.

The chain has TRBV4-1 and TRBJ1-1; no definite D call. With 3 bases removed from V and 1 base from J, the gap between germline ends came to 9 bases. The CDR3 consists of 14 residues. CDR1 is MGHRA and CDR2 is YSYEKL in the germline V gene. The CDR3 region has the DNA TGCGCCAGCAGCCACGCTGTGGGGAACACTGAAGCTTTCTTT. Its translation: CASSHAVGNTEAFF.

CDR3 nucleotides: TGCGCCAGCAGCCAAGAAGGGTATAGCAATCAGGGCCAGCATTTT. Its protein is CASSQEGYSNQGQHF. V is TRBV4-1 and J is TRBJ1-5; D may be TRBD1 (5 bases). This CDR3 comprises 15 residues. V lost 0 bases and J lost 12, with 18 bases in between. The germline V gene encodes CDR1 MGHRA and CDR2 YSYEKL.

This clone was seen a handful of times. CDR3: CASSFPGVKGTQYF. The CDR3 DNA reads TGCGCCAGCAGCTTTCCGGGGGTAAAAGGTACGCAGTATTTT. This chain links TRBV5-1 with TRBJ2-3, with D perhaps matching TRBD2 (6 bases). CDR3 length equals 14 residues. V was clipped by 2 bases and J by 8 bases, with 15 bases between them. CDR1 is SGHRS and CDR2 is YFSETQ in the germline V gene.

By sample fraction, this clone is medium-sized. The chain joins TRBV30 to TRBJ1-6; a possible D gene is TRBD1 (5 bases). The V and J ends lost 1 base and 4 bases respectively, with 17 bases between them. Per the germline V gene, CDR1 is GTSNPN and CDR2 is SVGIG (reference sequence). This CDR3 is 17 amino acids long. This CDR3 reads CAWSGPAQGSYNSPLHF. DNA of the CDR3: TGTGCCTGGAGTGGACCTGCCCAGGGCTCGTATAATTCACCCCTCCACTTT. Together with reference TRBV30 and TRBJ1-6, the CDR3 gives the full variable domain: SQTIHQWPATLVQPVGSPLSLECTVEGTSNPNLYWYRQAAGRGLQLLFYSVGIGQISSEVPQNLSASRPQDRQFILSSKKLLLSDSGFYLCAWSGPAQGSYNSPLHFGNGTRLTVT.

By sample fraction, this clone is large. This sequence joins TRBV6-2 or TRBV6-3 and TRBJ2-7; no reliable D call. This CDR3 region has 13 residues. Germline-derived CDR1 and CDR2 are MNHEY and SVGEGT. Trimming removed 7 bases from V and 4 bases from J, with 14 bases in between. In DNA form, the CDR3 reads TGTGCCAGCACGCTAAGAGGATTATACGAGCAGTACTTC. It translates to CASTLRGLYEQYF.

This clone was counted between two and nine times. The chain's CDR3 is CASNSDGNNSPLHF. CDR3 nucleotides: TGTGCCAGTAATTCAGACGGGAATAATTCACCCCTCCACTTT. This chain joins TRBV19 and TRBJ1-6; D unclear. Per the germline V gene, CDR1 is LNHDA and CDR2 is SQIVND (reference sequence). V was cut by 7 bases and J by 5 bases, with 12 bases left in between. This CDR3 has 14 residues.

This clone was recorded at least ten times. J is TRBJ1-1 and V is TRBV5-6; no clear D gene. V shed 4 bases and J shed 2 bases, with 18 bases lying between them. The CDR3 has 16 residues. Germline V CDR1 and CDR2: SGHDT, YYEEEE. As DNA, the CDR3 is TGTGCCAGCAGCGCCATGTTGTGTGGCGGTAACACTGAAGCTTTCTTT. Its translation is CASSAMLCGGNTEAFF.

This clone was seen a few times. This CDR3 reads CASSYSGANTEAFF. The CDR3 bases are TGTGCCAGCAGTTACTCGGGGGCAAACACTGAAGCTTTCTTT. V gene TRBV6-2 or TRBV6-3 combines with J gene TRBJ1-1, with a possible D match to TRBD1 (6 bases). This CDR3 is built from 14 residues. Germline values: CDR1 MNHEY, CDR2 SVGEGT. Trimming took off 0 bases at V and 2 bases at J, with 7 bases between the two ends.

This clone showed up many times. The chain combines TRBV6-1 with TRBJ2-2, with D maybe TRBD1 (6 bases). V was clipped by 9 bases and J by 1 base, with 12 bases between them. The CDR3 length is 14 residues. Germline CDR1 and CDR2: MNHNS and SASEGT. The CDR3 protein is CASRIQGNTGELFF. The CDR3 nucleotides are TGTGCCAGTCGCATACAGGGGAACACCGGGGAGCTGTTTTTT.

With regard to this clone: A junction end diverges from the germline sequence, so it may reflect a read error. This rearrangement joins TRBV4-1 to TRBJ1-5; D call uncertain. This CDR3 comprises 16 residues. Germline CDR1 MGHRA, CDR2 YSYEKL. The CDR3 coding sequence is TGCGCCAGCAGCCCCGCTTCGGGGTCCCTCAATCTGCCCCAGCATTTT. Translation: CASSPASGSLNLPQHF.

This clone was observed a handful of times. One base away lies a much larger clone, so this may be a sequencing read error. This chain links TRBV24-1 with TRBJ1-2, with D unclear. The CDR3 runs to 15 residues. CDR1 is KGHDR and CDR2 is SFDVKD in the germline V gene. Deletions cut 6 bases from V and 4 bases from J, with 17 bases between. The CDR3 spells CATSYSSRPLYGYTF. The CDR3 nucleotides are TGTGCCACCAGTTACTCTTCCAGACCGCTCTATGGCTACACCTTC.

This clone was counted ten times or more. The V call is TRBV7-9, the J call TRBJ1-5; D is unclear. This CDR3 is built from 16 residues. Germline lookup yields CDR1 SEHNR and CDR2 FQNEAQ (reference sequence). With 1 base removed from V and 0 bases from J, the gap between germline ends came to 10 bases. CDR3 nucleotides: TGTGCCAGCAGCTTAGGGGCAACAGATAGCAATCAGCCCCAGCATTTT. This encodes CASSLGATDSNQPQHF.

Many counts were recorded for this clone. The chain combines TRBV5-1 with TRBJ2-5; tentatively, D is TRBD1 (6 bases). Germline lookup yields CDR1 SGHRS and CDR2 YFSETQ. The CDR3 has 13 residues. V gave up 2 bases and J gave up 4 bases, with 9 bases separating them. The CDR3 DNA sequence: TGCGCCAGCAGCTTCGGCAGGGGAGAGACCCAGTACTTC. The encoded protein is CASSFGRGETQYF.

This clone was picked up many times. A much larger clone lies a single base off, so this may be a read error. J is TRBJ2-7 and V is TRBV6-5, with D unresolved. V was cut by 4 bases and J by 3 bases, with 10 bases left in between. The CDR3 extends over 13 amino acids. Looked up from germline, CDR1 is MNHEY and CDR2 is SVGAGI. The CDR3 bases are TGTGCCAGCAGTTTCGGCATCATCTACGAGCAGTACTTC. This sequence encodes CASSFGIIYEQYF.

This clone turned up a few times. A much larger clone differs by one base, so this may be a read error. J is TRBJ1-4 and V is TRBV27; a weak D match, TRBD1 (6 bases). This CDR3 is 16 amino acids long. Per germline, CDR1 MNHEY and CDR2 SMNVEV (reference sequence). CDR3 residues: CASSLWAGVGNEKLVF. CDR3 nucleotide sequence: TGTGCCAGCAGTTTATGGGCAGGGGTGGGTAATGAAAAACTGGTTTTT.

In regard to this clone: Different DNA sequences within this sample yield the same CDR3. This chain joins TRBV20-1 and TRBJ2-7; TRBD1 agrees at 9 bases. The CDR3 sequence is 15 residues long. Losses at the gene ends were 1 base for V and 4 bases for J; bases not matched to a gene: 8. The V gene's germline CDR1 is DFQATT and CDR2 SNEGSKA (reference sequence). CDR3 amino acids: CSARAGPGQGYEQYF. The CDR3 DNA follows: TGCAGTGCTAGAGCAGGGCCGGGACAGGGTTACGAGCAGTACTTC.

This clone was seen at least ten times. With a much larger clone just one base away, this may be a read error. The CDR3 reads CSAILTTGGGNGYTF. In DNA, the CDR3 is TGCAGTGCTATATTAACGACAGGGGGTGGGAATGGCTACACCTTC. The chain recombines TRBV20-1 with TRBJ1-2, with 9 nucleotides matching TRBD1. The CDR3 length is 15 residues. Looked up from germline, CDR1 is DFQATT and CDR2 is SNEGSKA (reference sequence). After removal of 4 bases from V and 6 bases from J, the junction contained 12 bases not matched to a gene.

This clone was seen at least ten times. The chain joins TRBV11-3 to TRBJ2-1, with 7 bases identical to TRBD2. Germline lookup yields CDR1 SGHNT and CDR2 YENEEA. With 8 bases clipped from V and 7 bases from J, the junction kept 11 bases outside the gene matches. This CDR3 has 14 amino acids. CDR3 sequence (DNA): TGTGCCAGCGCATGGGGAGGGCCACGAAATGAGCAGTTCTTC. It specifies CASAWGGPRNEQFF.

This clone was detected many times. Different DNA sequences within this sample yield the same CDR3. J is TRBJ2-3 and V is TRBV7-9, with 11 bases aligning to TRBD1. The CDR3 length is 14 residues. Germline V CDR1 and CDR2: SEHNR, FQNEAQ (reference sequence). Trimming at V came to 3 bases and at J to 10 bases, leaving 6 bases not matched to a gene. CDR3 bases: TGTGCCAGCAGCTTCCCACCGGGACAGGGGGCGCAGTATTTT. It is translated as CASSFPPGQGAQYF.

By proportion, this clone is medium-sized. The chain employs TRBV6-1 and TRBJ2-3; 10 positions match TRBD1. Trimming took 5 bases from V and 3 from J; bases not matched to a gene: 8. CDR3 size: 16 residues. CDR1 is MNHNS, CDR2 SASEGT, per germline. The CDR3: CASSHPRTGGTDTQYF. The CDR3 nucleotides are TGTGCCAGCAGTCATCCGAGGACAGGGGGTACAGATACGCAGTATTTT.